This T cell receptor beta chain derives from a study of blood T cells in healthy people across ages. This clonotype has only a few counts. Its antigen is still unknown. V was pared by 1 base and J by 1 base, with 4 bases of the junction left unmatched. This CDR3 is 16 amino acids long. CDR1 ENHRY and CDR2 SYGVKD come from the germline V gene. Isolation of PBMCs gave at least 6 million cells per sample. A second PCR of 7 to 11 cycles used a sample-barcoded 5' primer and a J-beta primer mix. Each cDNA was tagged by a template-switch adaptor containing 12 random nucleotides. Using its own MiXCR run on the 5' RACE reads, TCRdb lists one record per CDR3 protein. The data show 730,000 or so distinct CDR3 sequences, 35% to 45% seen once. General study points: Age advanced and TCR beta diversity per million T cells fell, roughly linearly. Long-lived and aged donors differed, with more naive CD4+ cells and higher diversity in the long-lived.

This receptor was obtained from a woman aged 60-75 years in good health. V and J are TRBV10-3 and TRBJ2-5, with 9 bases that match TRBD2. Sequencing was carried out using blood. CDR3 DNA sequence: TGTGCCATCAGTGAGTTCTTAGCGGGGGCCCAAGAGACCCAGTACTTC. Translation gives CAISEFLAGAQETQYF.